The rows below give T cell receptor beta chains drawn from one sample of a study of blood T cell repertoires in COVID-19. Generated by immunoSEQ multiplex PCR, the TCRdb table keeps only in-frame clones and is missing some. The sample comprises around 250,000 clones, about nine tenths of which are singletons, and 1.5% to 2% rests with the top ten. The specimen sequenced was peripheral blood. The receptor set was obtained from a woman aged 55-70 years who had recovered from COVID-19. Each CDR3 is given with its conserved first and last residue. The D gene is left open where the match is weak. A row's size may be missing; if present it is once, few, many or a size class.

d_call	v_call	clone_size	j_call	cdr3_nt	cdr3_aa
TRBD1	TRBV28	NA	TRBJ1-2	TGTGCCAGCAGTTTAGTGGGACAGGGTAACTATGGCTACACCTTC	CASSLVGQGNYGYTF
NA	TRBV5-6	NA	TRBJ2-7	TGTGCCAGCAGCTTGCTTTCAGTGGACGAGCAGTACTTC	CASSLLSVDEQYF
NA	TRBV4-1	NA	TRBJ2-2	TGCGCCAGCAGCCAAGGTGGGGGGGCCAACACCGGGGAGCTGTTTTTT	CASSQGGGANTGELFF
NA	TRBV7-9	NA	TRBJ2-5	TGTGCCAGCAGCTTAGCAGATAGAGGCGAAGAGACCCAGTACTTC	CASSLADRGEETQYF
NA	TRBV4-3	NA	TRBJ1-2	TGCGCCAGCAGCCAAGATAACAGGGTATATGGCTACACCTTC	CASSQDNRVYGYTF
TRBD2	TRBV9	few	TRBJ2-1	TGTGCCAGCAGCGCTTCTAGCGGGGGGGCCAATGAGCAGTTCTTC	CASSASSGGANEQFF
TRBD2	TRBV9	NA	TRBJ2-2	TGTGCCAGCAGCAAACTAGCGGGGGCCACCGGGGAGCTGTTTTTT	CASSKLAGATGELFF
TRBD1	TRBV4-3	NA	TRBJ1-1	TGCGCCAGCAGCCAAGCTGGGACAGGGTTAGCTTTCTTT	CASSQAGTGLAFF
TRBD1	TRBV5-1	NA	TRBJ1-6	TGCGCCAGCAGCTTGGGACAGGGCAAGAGTTCACCCCTCCACTTT	CASSLGQGKSSPLHF
NA	TRBV19	NA	TRBJ1-3	TGTGCGAGTAGACGGGGGACGACCGAGATCACCATATATTTT	CASRRGTTEITIYF
NA	TRBV19	NA	TRBJ1-1	TGTGCCAGTAAATTCTCCGCGGGAGCTTTCTTT	CASKFSAGAFF
NA	TRBV11-2	once	TRBJ1-1	TGTGCCAGCAGTAGGAGCTCCAGCACTGAAGCTTTCTTT	CASSRSSSTEAFF
NA	TRBV12-2	NA	TRBJ1-5	TGTGCAAGTCGCCCTATACCTGCCGCTTATCAGCCCCAGCATTTT	CASRPIPAAYQPQHF
TRBD2	TRBV5-4	NA	TRBJ2-3	TGTGCCAGCAGCCTCAAGCGGGGGGGGCACACAGATACGCAGTATTTT	CASSLKRGGHTDTQYF
NA	TRBV6-4	NA	TRBJ2-4	TGTGCCAGCAGTGTCACACACCAAGCCAAAAACATTCAGTACTTC	CASSVTHQAKNIQYF
TRBD1	TRBV7-8	NA	TRBJ1-6	TGTGCCAGCAGCTTGGGACAGGGGAATAATTCACCCCTCCACTTT	CASSLGQGNNSPLHF
TRBD1	TRBV5-5	NA	TRBJ1-6	TGTGCCAGCAGCGTTGACAGGGGCCGTTCACCCCTCCACTTT	CASSVDRGRSPLHF
NA	TRBV13	NA	TRBJ2-5	TGTGCCAGCAGCTTTGGGACATCCCAAGAGACCCAGTACTTC	CASSFGTSQETQYF
NA	TRBV11-2	NA	TRBJ1-1	TGTGCCAGCAGCGCCTCAGGGGAGTGGACTGAAGCTTTCTTT	CASSASGEWTEAFF
NA	TRBV7-3	NA	TRBJ1-1	TGTGCCAGCAGCTTAGCAGGGACAAGGAACACTGAAGCTTTCTTT	CASSLAGTRNTEAFF
NA	TRBV7-8	NA	TRBJ1-1	TGTGCCAGCGGAAGTGGACAGCCGAACACTGAAGCTTTCTTT	CASGSGQPNTEAFF
NA	TRBV5-6	NA	TRBJ2-5	TGTGCCAGCAGCTTGGCCTTGGAGACCCAGTACTTC	CASSLALETQYF
NA	TRBV5-5	NA	TRBJ1-3	TGTGCCAGCAGCACCGGACAGATTAGCTCTGGAAACACCATATATTTT	CASSTGQISSGNTIYF
TRBD1	TRBV13	NA	TRBJ1-2	TGTGCCAGCAGCTCCATAGGGACAGGGGGAAACTATGGCTACACCTTC	CASSSIGTGGNYGYTF
TRBD1	TRBV18	NA	TRBJ1-2	TGTGCCAGCTCATCGACAGGGGACGCTAACTATGGCTACACCTTC	CASSSTGDANYGYTF
NA	TRBV3-1/TRBV3-2	once	TRBJ2-7	TGTGCCAGCTGTTACCCTGGCAGGGGCCACCCCTACGAGCAGTACTTC	CASCYPGRGHPYEQYF
NA	TRBV28	NA	TRBJ2-6	TGTGCCAGCAGTTTACGGGCAGGGATTATTCCTTGGGCCAACGTCCTGACTTTC	CASSLRAGIIPWANVLTF
NA	TRBV6-5	NA	TRBJ1-1	TGTGCCAGCATTCCCCCCGGGGGGGTAGACACTGAAGCTTTCTTT	CASIPPGGVDTEAFF
NA	TRBV28	NA	TRBJ1-6	TGTGCCAGCAGCCGCCCGGGGAATTCACCCCTCCACTTT	CASSRPGNSPLHF
NA	TRBV5-6	few	TRBJ2-7	TGTGCCAGCAGCCCTGCCGGGACTTACTACGAGCAGTACTTC	CASSPAGTYYEQYF
NA	TRBV11-2	NA	TRBJ1-3	TGTGCCAGCAGCCCGAGAGTCTCTGGAAACACCATATATTTT	CASSPRVSGNTIYF
TRBD1	TRBV9	NA	TRBJ1-4	TGTGCCAGCAGCGCCGACCAGCGGACAGGTGAAAAACTGTTTTTT	CASSADQRTGEKLFF
TRBD2	TRBV4-1	few	TRBJ2-1	TGCGCCAGCAGCCAACCTACTAGCGGGGGGGCCTTAAGTGAGCAGTTCTTC	CASSQPTSGGALSEQFF
TRBD1	TRBV11-2	NA	TRBJ2-1	TGTGCCAGCAGCTCCCGACAGGGTAGAGGACCGTTGGAGCAGTTCTTC	CASSSRQGRGPLEQFF
TRBD1	TRBV5-5	NA	TRBJ2-7	TGTGCCAGCAGCGCCACAGGGGTCACGTCCTACGAGCAGTACTTC	CASSATGVTSYEQYF
TRBD1	TRBV9	NA	TRBJ1-1	TGTGCCAGCAGCGTAGAGAGAGACAGGGGGTTGGCAGCTTTCTTT	CASSVERDRGLAAFF
NA	TRBV7-2	NA	TRBJ2-7	TGTGCCAGCAGCTTAAACGGTCTAGCCTACGAGCAGTACTTC	CASSLNGLAYEQYF
NA	TRBV18	NA	TRBJ2-3	TGTGCCAGCTCACCACCTTCAGGGTTCGATACGCAGTATTTT	CASSPPSGFDTQYF
NA	TRBV5-4	NA	TRBJ2-2	TGTGCCAGCAGCACTAACACCGGGGAGCTGTTTTTT	CASSTNTGELFF
TRBD1	TRBV6-1	NA	TRBJ1-5	TGTGCCAGCAGTGAACAGGGGGCTGATCAGCCCCAGCATTTT	CASSEQGADQPQHF
TRBD1	TRBV5-5	NA	TRBJ1-1	TGTGCCAGCAGAAGCGGACAGGGATGGGCTGAAGCTTTCTTT	CASRSGQGWAEAFF
NA	TRBV6-5	once	TRBJ2-1	TGTGCCAGCAGCCCAATCTCCTACAATGAGCAGTTCTTC	CASSPISYNEQFF